Listed below are T cell receptor beta chains from one sample, sequenced in a study of pediatric ulcerative colitis. Profiling relied on immunoSEQ multiplex PCR, and the TCRdb table lists in-frame clones only, not all of them. This sample yields about 60,000 clones, of which over 70% are seen a single time; approximately 1.5% belongs to the top ten. The specimen sequenced was blood. The receptors were gathered from a boy between 10 and 17 years old who was a control in a study of pediatric ulcerative colitis. The conserved cysteine and the conserved F or W are not part of the CDR3 here. Fields, in order: V gene, J gene, CDR3 protein.

V gene: TRBV5-4; J gene: TRBJ1-4; CDR3 protein: ASTSQGRDEKLF
V gene: TRBV5-1; J gene: TRBJ2-7; CDR3 protein: ASSLRTSGSRDPYEQY
V gene: TRBV5-1; J gene: TRBJ2-2; CDR3 protein: ASSSGGPDTGELF
V gene: TRBV4-1; J gene: TRBJ2-5; CDR3 protein: ASSQDRETQY
V gene: TRBV6-1; J gene: TRBJ2-7; CDR3 protein: ASSALGQGFYEQY
V gene: TRBV19; J gene: TRBJ1-1; CDR3 protein: ASSIVIGALNTEAF
V gene: TRBV19; J gene: TRBJ1-1; CDR3 protein: ASSISGWNTEAF
V gene: TRBV18; J gene: TRBJ2-7; CDR3 protein: ASSPRSSYEQY
V gene: TRBV21-1; J gene: TRBJ1-4; CDR3 protein: ASWGGEIGKLF
V gene: TRBV7-8; J gene: TRBJ2-7; CDR3 protein: ASSFERAYEQY
V gene: TRBV27; J gene: TRBJ2-2; CDR3 protein: ASRIVGGELF
V gene: TRBV6-5; J gene: TRBJ2-2; CDR3 protein: ASSYAWGPGELF
V gene: TRBV7-2; J gene: TRBJ1-4; CDR3 protein: ASSPQGDDEKLF
V gene: TRBV2; J gene: TRBJ1-1; CDR3 protein: ASSEGAPRGTEAF
V gene: TRBV6-4; J gene: TRBJ2-3; CDR3 protein: ASSEGTTSTDTQY
V gene: TRBV7-2; J gene: TRBJ1-3; CDR3 protein: ASSDRWRKTGNTIY
V gene: TRBV27; J gene: TRBJ2-3; CDR3 protein: ASSFLAKSTDTQY
V gene: TRBV11-3; J gene: TRBJ2-7; CDR3 protein: ASSLDPGRDYEQY
V gene: TRBV9; J gene: TRBJ2-1; CDR3 protein: ASSVSGVGNEQF
V gene: TRBV28; J gene: TRBJ2-5; CDR3 protein: ASHATSGLRETQY
V gene: TRBV9; J gene: TRBJ2-3; CDR3 protein: ASSVGARMATDTQY
V gene: TRBV9; J gene: TRBJ2-2; CDR3 protein: ASSGGTGGFAGELF
V gene: TRBV7-9; J gene: TRBJ2-3; CDR3 protein: ASSLAGPRADTQY
V gene: TRBV10-3; J gene: TRBJ2-7; CDR3 protein: AISESGVEAASYEQY
V gene: TRBV25-1; J gene: TRBJ1-6; CDR3 protein: ASSEWARGLDNSPLH
V gene: TRBV9; J gene: TRBJ2-7; CDR3 protein: ASSVSGGYEQY
V gene: TRBV15; J gene: TRBJ2-5; CDR3 protein: ATSREVEGWETQY
V gene: TRBV15; J gene: TRBJ2-7; CDR3 protein: ATSRDLPSGESYEQY
V gene: TRBV5-6; J gene: TRBJ1-5; CDR3 protein: ASSFGQGNQPQH